Below, 14 T cell receptor beta chains from the same sample are listed, as sequenced in a study of identical twins. TCRdb ran MiXCR on the 5' RACE reads and lists one entry per CDR3 protein. The data contain 700,000 or so distinct CDR3 sequences, roughly 8% of them singletons. The sample was also reused in another study, on yellow fever vaccine responses in identical twins.

The material sequenced was PBMCs. The origin of the receptors is a woman between 18 and 29 years old in good health.

This clonotype was counted at least ten times. The genes are TRBV6-5 and TRBJ2-6; D is perhaps TRBD1 or TRBD2 (5 bases each). The CDR3 runs 15 residues. From germline, CDR1 is MNHEY and CDR2 SVGAGI. Between the trimmed V and J ends, which lost 4 bases and 3 bases, there was a span of 10 bases. CDR3 coding DNA: TGTGCCAGCAGTTTGCAGGGAGTTGGGGCCAACGTCCTGACTTTC. Translating it yields CASSLQGVGANVLTF.

This clonotype was counted between two and nine times. The V gene is TRBV27, the J gene TRBJ2-7, with D perhaps matching TRBD1 (6 bases). This CDR3 contains 14 residues. Germline values: CDR1 MNHEY, CDR2 SMNVEV (reference sequence). Trimming shortened V by 5 bases and J by 5 bases, and 16 bases separated the two germline ends. The CDR3 nucleotides read TGTGCCAGCAGTAATCTCAAGGGGGTCCACGAGCAGTACTTC. This gives the protein CASSNLKGVHEQYF.

The V and J genes are TRBV29-1 and TRBJ2-1; D is possibly TRBD2 (6 bases). This CDR3 region has 13 residues. Trimming cost V 7 bases and J 3 bases, with 13 bases left between them. The germline CDR1 and CDR2 sequences are SQVTM and ANQGSEA. The CDR3 bases are TGCAGCGGCAAGATAGCGGTCTACAATGAGCAGTTCTTC. This codes for CSGKIAVYNEQFF.

The chain couples TRBV2 to TRBJ2-7; 9 bases map to TRBD1. After removal of 6 bases from V and 4 bases from J, the junction contained 7 bases not matched to a gene. There are 14 residues in the CDR3. Germline V CDR1 and CDR2: SNHLY, FYNNEI. CDR3 protein: CASRDDRGEYEQYF. The CDR3, as DNA: TGTGCCAGCAGGGACGACAGGGGGGAGTACGAGCAGTACTTC.

The chain uses TRBV3-1 and TRBJ2-1; 7 bases match TRBD1. Germline V gene lookup returns CDR1 LGHDT and CDR2 YNNKEL (reference sequence). J gave up 0 bases and V 4 bases, and 18 bases lay outside the gene matches. CDR3 length: 20 amino acids. CDR3: CASSPGQVGMYKSSYNEQFF. The CDR3 DNA is TGTGCCAGCAGCCCTGGACAGGTCGGGATGTACAAGAGCTCCTACAATGAGCAGTTCTTC.

In its sample, this clonotype was seen a few times. The chain couples TRBV12-3 or TRBV12-4 to TRBJ2-7; D unresolved. Trimming removed 7 bases at V and 2 bases at J, with 12 bases between. This CDR3 is 13 amino acids long. Here the CDR3 reads CASNFGSPYEQYF. Here the CDR3 DNA reads TGTGCCAGCAATTTCGGTTCTCCCTACGAGCAGTACTTC.

This clonotype was seen at least ten times. The V gene is TRBV7-2, the J gene TRBJ2-7, with 11 bases fitting TRBD2. CDR3 length equals 16 residues. Germline trimming cut 1 base from V and 2 bases from J; bases unmatched to any gene: 4. Per germline, CDR1 SGHTA and CDR2 FQGNSA. CDR3 amino acids: CASSLVSGGETYEQYF. DNA for the CDR3: TGTGCCAGCAGCTTAGTTAGCGGGGGGGAAACCTACGAGCAGTACTTC.

This clonotype was picked up many times. The V gene is TRBV12-3 or TRBV12-4, the J gene TRBJ2-1; 11 bases fit TRBD2. The CDR3 has 14 amino acids. The V and J ends lost 8 bases and 4 bases, in that order; junction bases with no gene match: 4. CDR3 DNA sequence: TGTGCCAGCGGGACTAGCGGAGATTACAATGAGCAGTTCTTC. Translated: CASGTSGDYNEQFF.

This clonotype was seen a handful of times. The J gene is TRBJ2-3, the V gene TRBV6-5; 7 nucleotides match TRBD2. V shed 2 bases, J shed 2 bases, and the junction held 4 bases outside the gene matches. CDR1 MNHEY and CDR2 SVGAGI come from the germline V gene. The length of the CDR3 is 15 residues. CDR3 coding DNA: TGTGCCAGCAGTTACCTAACTAGCGCCACAGATACGCAGTATTTT. This codes for CASSYLTSATDTQYF.

There are a few counts of this clonotype. This chain joins TRBV11-2 and TRBJ2-1, with 12 nucleotides matching TRBD2. Germline loops: CDR1 SGHAT, CDR2 FQNNGV. This CDR3 comprises 18 residues. V lost 5 bases and J lost 2; bases outside the gene matches: 10. CDR3 amino acids: CASSGLAGKVGAYNEQFF. The CDR3 bases are TGTGCCAGCAGCGGACTAGCGGGGAAGGTTGGTGCCTACAATGAGCAGTTCTTC.

This clonotype was seen a few times. J is TRBJ1-1 and V is TRBV20-1; no reliable D call. CDR1 and CDR2 from the germline V gene are DFQATT and SNEGSKA (reference sequence). Trimming took 7 bases from V and 2 from J, leaving 2 bases between them. This CDR3 spans 9 amino acids. The DNA for the CDR3 is TGCAGTGTAAACACTGAAGCTTTCTTT. This translates into CSVNTEAFF.

V and J are TRBV6-2 or TRBV6-3 and TRBJ2-7; D unclear. V was pared by 6 bases and J by 2 bases, with 11 bases between. Germline CDR1 and CDR2: MNHEY and SVGEGT. The CDR3 sequence is 13 residues long. CDR3 loop: CASRVGITYEQYF. As DNA, the CDR3 is TGTGCCAGCAGAGTGGGGATTACCTACGAGCAGTACTTC.

This sequence joins TRBV4-3 and TRBJ2-1; 8 bases agree with TRBD2. Germline CDR1 and CDR2: LGHNA and YSLEER. V shed 4 bases, J shed 0 bases, and the junction held 8 bases outside the gene matches. This CDR3 has 17 residues. The CDR3 reads CASSPTSGPSSYNEQFF. The CDR3 DNA sequence: TGCGCCAGCAGCCCCACTAGCGGCCCTAGCTCCTACAATGAGCAGTTCTTC.

In its sample, this clonotype was seen many times. The V and J genes are TRBV14 and TRBJ2-1; 7 bases match TRBD1. The CDR3 spans 15 residues. Germline CDR1 SGHDN, CDR2 FVKESK. The V segment lost 4 bases and the J segment 7 bases; nucleotides outside the gene matches: 10. CDR3 nucleotide sequence: TGTGCCAGCAGCCCCCTGGGACAGACAGCAAATGAGCAGTTCTTC. As protein: CASSPLGQTANEQFF.